The 22 T cell receptor beta chains presented below share a single source sample, sequenced in a study of blood T cells in healthy people across ages. Next came a second PCR, run for about 7 to 12 cycles, which used a sample-barcoded 5' primer along with a J-beta primer mix. TCRdb reprocessed the 5' RACE reads via MiXCR and lists one record per CDR3 protein. There are some 1.1 million distinct CDR3 sequences in the sample; more than 30% occur only once, and roughly 13% lies in the top ten. The sequenced material came from blood. These receptor sequences come from a man between 18 and 35 years old in good health.

V and J are TRBV12-3 or TRBV12-4 and TRBJ2-1; D gene unclear. This CDR3 contains 11 residues. V lost 0 bases, J lost 13 bases, and 7 bases lay in between. Here the CDR3 reads CASSLAETQFF. The CDR3 DNA reads TGTGCCAGCAGTTTAGCAGAGACCCAGTTCTTC.

The chain combines TRBV4-1 with TRBJ1-1; D remains ambiguous. This CDR3 is 16 amino acids long. Trimming removed 2 bases from V and 3 bases from J, with 16 bases in between. Per the germline V gene, CDR1 is MGHRA and CDR2 is YSYEKL. As DNA, the CDR3 is TGCGCCAGCAGCCAATTCACAGTTTCGGAGGACACTGAAGCTTTCTTT. Amino acid sequence: CASSQFTVSEDTEAFF.

The chain employs TRBV7-9 and TRBJ1-2; perhaps TRBD1 as D (6 bases). V was cut by 6 bases and J by 6 bases, with 17 bases left in between. CDR1 is SEHNR, CDR2 FQNEAQ, per germline (reference sequence). This CDR3 has 14 amino acids. Here the CDR3 reads CASSIITGFHGYTF. CDR3 nucleotide sequence: TGTGCCAGCAGTATCATAACAGGGTTCCATGGCTACACCTTC.

This clonotype was counted only a few times. The chain links TRBV6-5 to TRBJ1-5, with D maybe TRBD1 (6 bases). Trimming took off 6 bases at V and 7 bases at J, with 13 bases between the two ends. From germline, CDR1 is MNHEY and CDR2 SVGAGI. The CDR3 is 13 residues long. DNA for the CDR3: TGTGCCAGCAGCCGGGGACAAAGCCAGCCCCAGCATTTT. Translating it yields CASSRGQSQPQHF.

This clonotype came up a few times. This chain uses TRBV12-3 or TRBV12-4 with TRBJ1-1; 7 nucleotides line up with TRBD1. The V gene end was trimmed by 6 bases and the J gene end by 6 bases; junction bases not matched to a gene: 10. CDR3 length: 14 amino acids. This CDR3 is CASSQTGRFPEAFF. The DNA for the CDR3 is TGTGCCAGCAGCCAGACAGGGCGATTCCCTGAAGCTTTCTTT.

This clonotype was seen a few times. The chain combines TRBV9 with TRBJ2-1; 7 nucleotides line up with TRBD1. This CDR3 has 16 residues. Germline CDR1 reads SGDLS; CDR2 reads YYNGEE. Unmatched junction bases numbered 15, after V lost 4 bases and J lost 8 bases. This CDR3 reads CASSKTRQGLGDEQFF. In nucleotides, the CDR3 is TGTGCCAGCAGCAAAACTAGACAGGGCCTAGGTGATGAGCAGTTCTTC.

This chain connects TRBV27 to TRBJ2-1; D might be TRBD2 (7 bases). The CDR3 totals 15 residues. The V end lost 3 bases, the J end lost 9 bases, and 18 bases lay between the germline ends. Germline CDR1 and CDR2: MNHEY and SMNVEV (reference sequence). The DNA of the CDR3 is TGTGCCAGCAGTTTTGGGGGGGCCATTTTTGGTGAGCAGTTCTTC. Protein: CASSFGGAIFGEQFF.

Only a few counts were recorded for this clonotype. One end of the junction varies from germline; a read error may be responsible. CDR3 sequence reads: CASSLGVMNVQFF. CDR3 DNA: TGTGCCAGCAGTTTAGGGGTTATGAATGTGCAGTTCTTC. The chain links TRBV27 to TRBJ2-1; D is unclear. The CDR3 contains 13 residues. CDR1 and CDR2 from the germline V gene are MNHEY and SMNVEV (reference sequence).

This clonotype was found many times. The V and J genes are TRBV29-1 and TRBJ2-1; D assignment may be TRBD1 or TRBD2 (6 bases each). Germline V CDR1 and CDR2: SQVTM, ANQGSEA. The V end was cut by 8 bases, the J end by 1 base, with 18 bases between. The CDR3 has 15 residues. CDR3 amino acids: CSSRSRGRSYNEQFF. Written as DNA, the CDR3 is TGCAGCTCTCGCTCCCGGGGGCGTTCCTACAATGAGCAGTTCTTC.

This clonotype has just a few counts. The CDR3 DNA reads TGTGCCAGCAGCTTGTTAGATACCCAGTCCTACGAGCAGTACTTC. Translated: CASSLLDTQSYEQYF. This rearrangement joins TRBV5-5 to TRBJ2-7; D uncertain. Germline CDR1 SGHKS, CDR2 YYEKEE (reference sequence). This CDR3 region has 15 residues. V was trimmed by 1 base and J by 1 base, leaving 12 bases between them.

This clonotype has just a few counts. The V gene is TRBV7-2, the J gene TRBJ2-1; D might be TRBD2 (5 bases). The germline V and J ends were trimmed by 7 bases and 9 bases, with 19 bases remaining between them. The CDR3 spans 14 residues. Germline lookup yields CDR1 SGHTA and CDR2 FQGNSA. The CDR3 DNA sequence: TGTGCCAGCAAGGGAGTCACAGCCCCCGGTGAGCAGTTCTTC. Encoded protein: CASKGVTAPGEQFF.

This clonotype was observed once. In DNA, the CDR3 is TGTGCCAGCAGCTTCCGGGTCTCGGCATTCTATGGCTACACCTTC. Amino acid sequence: CASSFRVSAFYGYTF. The chain joins TRBV11-3 to TRBJ1-2; D gene ambiguous. Germline V lookup: CDR1 SGHNT, CDR2 YENEEA. The CDR3 has 15 residues. The V gene lost 3 bases and the J gene lost 4 bases, with 15 bases spanning the gap.

Remarks on this clonotype: A junction end diverges from the germline sequence, so it may reflect a read error. This chain uses TRBV7-9 with TRBJ1-1, with D tentatively TRBD1 (5 bases). Per germline, CDR1 SEHNR and CDR2 FQNEAQ (reference sequence). CDR3 length equals 14 residues. CDR3 bases: TGTGCCAGCAGTTCAGGGATTTTGAACACTGAAACTTTCTTT. Its protein is CASSSGILNTETFF. Drawing the rest from reference TRBV7-9 and TRBJ1-1, the complete variable domain is DTGVSQNPRHKITKRGQNVTFRCDPISEHNRLYWYRQTLGQGPEFLTYFQNEAQLEKSRLLSDRFSAERPKGSFSTLEIQRTEQGDSAMYLCASSSGILNTETFFGQGTRLTVV.

This clonotype was counted only a few times. V is TRBV14 and J is TRBJ1-1; perhaps TRBD1 as D (6 bases). Germline V lookup: CDR1 SGHDN, CDR2 FVKESK. Trimming pared 8 bases from V and 3 bases from J, leaving 16 bases between. The CDR3 loop spans 14 amino acids. CDR3 bases: TGTGCCAGCGGATTGGAGACAGGTCACACTGAAGCTTTCTTT. This gives the protein CASGLETGHTEAFF.

Regarding this clonotype: A read error may be the cause here, since a much bigger clone is one base away. J is TRBJ2-1 and V is TRBV29-1; TRBD2 aligns across 15 bases. CDR1 is SQVTM and CDR2 is ANQGSEA in the germline V gene. The CDR3 consists of 17 residues. The chain's CDR3 is CSVVGLAGGASYNGQFF. The DNA of the CDR3 is TGCAGCGTGGTAGGACTAGCGGGGGGGGCCTCCTACAATGGGCAGTTCTTC.

The V call is TRBV11-2, the J call TRBJ2-1, with 8 bases lining up with TRBD1. V trimming: 0 bases; J trimming: 9 bases; junction bases outside the gene matches: 10. This CDR3 contains 16 residues. Germline CDR1 and CDR2: SGHAT and FQNNGV. The CDR3 DNA reads as TGTGCCAGCAGCTTAGAGCGGACAGGGAGGTTTGGTGAGCAGTTCTTC. This encodes CASSLERTGRFGEQFF.

The chain links TRBV7-2 to TRBJ1-4; TRBD1 matches at 7 bases. Germline V gene lookup returns CDR1 SGHTA and CDR2 FQGNSA. J was trimmed by 8 bases and V by 6 bases; bases with no gene match: 18. CDR3 size: 17 residues. The CDR3 sequence is CASSLITKGARKEKLFF. CDR3 DNA sequence: TGTGCCAGCAGTTTGATTACGAAGGGGGCGAGGAAGGAAAAACTGTTTTTT. Variable domain in full (rest from reference TRBV7-2 and TRBJ1-4): GAGVSQSPSNKVTEKGKDVELRCDPISGHTALYWYRQSLGQGLEFLIYFQGNSAPDKSGLPSDRFSAERTGGSVSTLTIQRTQQEDSAVYLCASSLITKGARKEKLFFGSGTQLSVL.

The chain joins TRBV4-3 to TRBJ1-1; D may be TRBD1 (6 bases). CDR1 is LGHNA, CDR2 YSLEER, per germline. Trimming cost V 0 bases and J 8 bases, with 13 bases left between them. The CDR3 sequence is 14 residues long. The CDR3 region has the DNA TGCGCCAGCAGCCAAGAGGACAGCCCCTGGGAAGCTTTCTTT. Translated: CASSQEDSPWEAFF.

Here the CDR3 DNA reads TGTGCCAGCAGCACAGGGAGTGGGAACACTGAAGCTTTCTTT. As protein: CASSTGSGNTEAFF. The chain carries TRBV6-5 and TRBJ1-1, with D possibly TRBD1 on 6 matching bases. Germline-derived CDR1 and CDR2 are MNHEY and SVGAGI. Trimming removed 6 bases at V and 1 base at J, with 12 bases between. The CDR3 sequence is 14 residues long.

The chain has TRBV2 and TRBJ2-3; 7 bases fit TRBD2. V gave up 6 bases and J gave up 0 bases; unmatched junction bases: 12. The CDR3 totals 17 residues. Germline V gives CDR1 SNHLY, CDR2 FYNNEI. This chain's CDR3 is CASRSSGATVSTDTQYF. In DNA form, the CDR3 reads TGTGCCAGCAGATCAAGCGGGGCGACCGTCAGCACAGATACGCAGTATTTT.

This clonotype was seen more than once but under ten times. The rearrangement joins TRBV4-3 to TRBJ2-4, with 9 bases identical to TRBD1. This CDR3 spans 15 amino acids. CDR1 and CDR2 from the germline V gene are LGHNA and YSLEER. Trimming took 1 base from V and 7 from J; bases not matched to a gene: 5. CDR3 coding DNA: TGCGCCAGCAGCCAAGGGACAGGGGAAGGGAACATTCAGTACTTC. Translating it yields CASSQGTGEGNIQYF.

V and J are TRBV4-2 and TRBJ1-6, with D possibly being TRBD1 (5 bases). The CDR3 covers 15 residues. V shed 2 bases and J shed 5 bases, with 10 bases lying between them. Germline values: CDR1 LGHNA, CDR2 YNFKEQ. CDR3 region: CASSQRRQNNSPLHF. The CDR3 DNA sequence: TGTGCCAGCAGCCAACGTCGACAGAATAATTCACCCCTCCACTTT.